The TCR beta chain under discussion was sequenced for a study of cytomegalovirus exposure and HLA in healthy donors. Study-wide results and caveats: When analyzed later, the rates of TCR association showed variation by HLA locus, with DRB1 the most and HLA-C the fewest. Indistinguishability led to the exclusion of some V segments, TRBV6-2 and TRBV6-3 included. Many donors shared some public TCRs, even though most TCR sequences were rare.

This CDR3 spans 14 amino acids. The germline gives CDR1 SGHRS, CDR2 YFSETQ. The ends were cut back, 0 bases at V and 7 bases at J, with 14 bases in the middle. A note on this clone: Its antigen is still unknown.

Vbeta (60) and Jbeta (13) primers were used in the PCR. Repertoires were generated with immunoSEQ multiplex PCR, while TCRdb's copy carries only in-frame clones and drops some. The sample carries around 180,000 clones, more than 85% recorded once. Sequences were obtained from PBMCs. V usage is TRBV5-1 and J usage is TRBJ2-7; tentatively, D is TRBD1 (6 bases). The sequence derives from a woman aged 18-30 years in good health and CMV-seronegative. CDR3 in DNA: TGCGCCAGCAGCTTGGGGACAGATTTGGGTGAGCAGTACTTC. It translates to CASSLGTDLGEQYF.